This T cell receptor (beta chain) was observed in a study of blood T cell repertoires in COVID-19. Overall study: Acute-phase and convalescent COVID-19 samples originated in the United States, Italy and Spain. Sample material is recorded as cDNA or gDNA derived from T cells, B-cell-depleted T cells, or PBMCs.

As processed by the authors: Estimation of nucleated cell counts relied on the amplification of reference gene primers. This table comes from immunoSEQ multiplex PCR, and its TCRdb copy is limited to in-frame clones, with some not included. V and J calls and clone size are given by that table; D and trimming were obtained from the DNA. The table has 100,000 or so clones, 69% seen once. In this sample, this clone turned up once. The sample taken for sequencing was peripheral blood. The receptor's source is a man older than 75 with acute or convalescent COVID-19.

The CDR3 nucleotides read TGTGCCAGCAGCTTAGGTGGGACTAGGGGGGAGACCCAGTACTTC. It encodes CASSLGGTRGETQYF. The V gene is TRBV11-3, the J gene TRBJ2-5; 8 nucleotides match TRBD2. The V and J ends lost 1 base and 5 bases, in that order; junction bases with no gene match: 6. This CDR3 region has 15 residues. CDR1 and CDR2 (germline): SGHNT, YENEEA.